This T cell receptor beta chain was retrieved from a study of regulatory T cells in long-lasting Graves disease. Looking at the study overall: Over 5 years on antithyroid drugs plus positive TSH receptor antibodies marked Graves' disease as persistent.

As to time point: persistent/refractory GD, antithyroid drugs over 5 years with positive TRAb. Extracted RNA from PBMCs served as the source of the TCR library. A nine-milliliter sample of peripheral blood was drawn into EDTA tubes. This CDR3 has 14 amino acids. The germline V gene has CDR1 SNHLY and CDR2 FYNNEI. V was shortened by 1 base and J by 9 bases, with 16 bases between the two germline ends. As to this clonotype: Antigen unknown.

Study observations and caveats: Persistent disease favored TRBV28, TRBJ1-2 and TRBJ2-5.

iRepertoire HTBI primers and Arm-PCR of CDR3 regions built TCR beta libraries. TCRdb redid the calling of the multiplex PCR reads with MiXCR, one entry per CDR3 protein. The data contain roughly 430,000 distinct CDR3 sequences, about 21% of them singletons. The V gene is TRBV2, the J gene TRBJ2-7; D is possibly TRBD2 (6 bases). This clonotype was sampled from a female donor with Graves disease. This material consisted of peripheral blood mononuclear cells (PBMCs), taken when the disease was refractory, from a patient treated with antithyroid drugs. In DNA, the CDR3 is TGTGCCAGCAGTGAAGTCGGACCGGGAGCGGTGCAGTACTTC. Protein: CASSEVGPGAVQYF.